This T cell receptor (beta chain) was sequenced in a study of cytomegalovirus exposure and HLA in healthy donors (dated by TCRdb to the late 2010s). Notes on the research overall: In an earlier analysis of several hundred of the donors, 276 Gb of sequence data and some 120 million unique TCR beta sequences from about 180 million T cells were reported. An early release covering roughly 640 HLA-typed donors comprised approximately 300 gigabases of sequencing data and around 86 million unique TCR sequences. Among the roughly 430 genotyped donors, approximately 76% belonged to the genetic ancestry cluster associated with self-reported Caucasian donors. The study aimed to test whether signatures of past pathogen exposure could be identified by cataloging public T cell receptors. The study profiled the T cell repertoires of 500 to 800 subjects by immunosequencing and related them to cytomegalovirus serostatus. In addition to the first cohort of about 650 subjects, a separate validation cohort of over 90 different subjects was used. The study combined high-throughput TCR immunosequencing, statistical association of individual TCRs with disease status, and machine learning to predict cytomegalovirus infection status. A later analysis re-examined previously published TCR beta repertoires from more than 650 donors and added high-resolution HLA genotyping to investigate patterns of TCR occurrence. Rather than drawing on any new phenotypic data, the later analysis identified candidate immune exposures from TCR beta sequences and the way those sequences occurred across donors. To decide whether each TCR beta V gene segment behaved as functional or pseudogenic, an earlier analysis of fewer than 750 of the donors relied on high-throughput TCR beta sequencing. Donor age, sex, ethnicity and CMV serostatus were compiled together with the repertoire data. Genome-wide SNP genotypes for about three fifths of the roughly 700 donors were used in a later genetic analysis, which treated that subset as a discovery cohort. Every repertoire in the discovery cohort had been generated on one and the same sequencing platform. Both class I and class II loci were covered by HLA typing, at four-digit resolution. The number of donors typed differed by locus, with 629-630 for A, B, C, DRB1 and DQB1, around 520 for DQA1, some 570 for DPA1, and around 430 for DPB1. Four or five DR-DQ haplotypes were handled as single units for association and clustering, since linkage in the cohort was strong. On average, about 200,000 unique TCR beta nucleotide sequences were sequenced per donor among 300 to 500 genotyped donors of the cohort, with roughly 18% of those sequences being non-productive.

The cohort was made up of about 610 healthy bone marrow donors. At the time of sampling, all cohort members were nominally healthy, though unrecorded immune exposures were likely present. The donor tested CMV seronegative, placing the donor among the 352 seronegative members of the cohort. Each donor provided a peripheral blood sample, and peripheral blood mononuclear cells were used for TCR beta sequencing. The Qiagen DNeasy Blood Extraction Kit was used to extract genomic DNA from the blood cell samples. The CDR3 sequence holds 14 residues, the cysteine and phenylalanine included. The kept DNA is CDR3 alone, 42 bases in frame from the first base. Per the germline V gene (reference sequence), PRHDT is the CDR1 and FYEKMQ is the CDR2. The germline V and J ends show losses of 5 bases and 1 base respectively, and no gene match explains 2 bases of the junction. The research as a whole found: Presence/absence analyses assumed roughly uniform sequencing depth across donors, an assumption that may not hold. Because HLA typing was missing for some donors at each locus, association tests included only the typed subset. A total of 164 TCR beta chains were listed by the study as associated with cytomegalovirus. Because counts were too low, 15 to 20 rarely observed V segments, including chromosome 9 orphons, were excluded from the earlier analysis of 587 of the donors. It was suggested by the authors that the approach could potentially be generalized to other disease states and immunological phenotypes. A cluster of highly shared sequence variants was judged likely to represent a technical artifact of the sequencing pipeline. In an earlier analysis of over 550 of the donors, most TCR beta V segments were observed in productive rearrangements about 87% or about 30% of the time, broadly matching IMGT annotations. According to a later analysis, TCR association rates differed among HLA loci, with DRB1 alleles showing the most associated TCRs and HLA-C alleles showing the fewest. A further reported finding was that TCR beta sequences accurately predicted the HLA-A and HLA-B alleles for most subjects in the first cohort. Some IMGT-functional V segments, including TRBV6-2 and TRBV6-3, could not be told apart with the 87-base-pair reads, so those segments were excluded. In vitro tests confirmed that a few of the cytomegalovirus-associated TCR beta chains recognize cytomegalovirus antigens. While some public TCRs were present in many individuals, most TCR sequences turned up only very rarely across donors. A later analysis found that HLA-associated TCR beta chains were more clonally expanded and had lower generation probabilities than equally common non-associated chains. According to a later analysis, parvovirus B19, influenza, CMV and Epstein-Barr virus appeared linked to several top co-occurrence clusters. At a false discovery rate of 0.05, a later analysis linked 16,951 TCR beta sequences to specific HLA alleles. Most CMV-associated TCR beta chains appeared to be HLA-restricted in a later analysis, and the HLA associations seemed to be driven largely by CMV exposure. According to a later genetic analysis, donors in an Asian-associated ancestry cluster had fewer N-insertions in productive TCRs than the roughly 670-donor mean. In a later genetic analysis, a missense DCLRE1C variant was associated with V-gene and J-gene trimming of TCR beta chains, and the association was replicated in an independent cohort. When HLA alleles, especially DR and DQ, strongly co-occurred, attributing TCR associations to individual alleles was difficult. The cohort was sequenced for TCR beta chains only, and without alpha or paired-chain data the features that could be detected were limited. Correlated functional status among segregating V segments might be attributable to linkage disequilibrium, but an unknown experimental factor could not be ruled out. Cytomegalovirus status was reported to be diagnosed by the classifier with high specificity and sensitivity in both the original and validation cohorts. Immune exposure information for the cohort was limited to CMV serostatus.

Libraries came from the immunoSEQ multiplex PCR assay. For the multiplex PCR, a mixture combining 60 forward primers for TCR Vbeta segments and 13 reverse primers for TCR Jbeta segments was used. Amplification of the CDR3 region of rearranged TCR beta genes was performed with a multiplex PCR assay on genomic DNA. The Illumina HiSeq System was used to sequence the amplified TCR beta libraries as 87-base-pair reads. Processing in the source paper ran as follows. A later analysis counted some 74 million unique TCR beta chains across the 500 to 850 repertoires, and around 9.9 million of these chains were shared by at least two donors. Raw reads were error-corrected and collapsed into unique sequences by a nearest-neighbor algorithm in which closely related sequences were merged to remove PCR and sequencing errors. V, D and J gene segments were assigned by aligning CDR3 sequences to IMGT reference sequences. For a sequence to be retained, at least a six-nucleotide match to both a V gene segment and a J gene segment was required. Rearrangements were classified as productive when the CDR3 lacked stop codons and remained in frame with V and J, and all other rearrangements were classified as non-productive. Following IMGT convention, CDR3 was defined as the stretch from the second conserved V-encoded cysteine to the conserved J-encoded phenylalanine. The earlier analysis of 587 of the donors excluded any sequence lacking an unambiguous match to a single V gene segment. In an earlier analysis of approximately 590 of the donors, a V segment was called functional when productive rearrangements were above 56.7%, and segregating when the standard deviation between donors exceeded 5%. A statistical classification framework was built for diagnosing cytomegalovirus status from the catalog of TCR beta chain sequences. In a later analysis, V and J genes were assigned by comparing TCR nucleotide sequences against IMGT/GENE-DB human TR gene sequences. A later analysis assigned CDR3 sequences and most-parsimonious VDJ recombination scenarios with the TCRdist pipeline. In a later analysis, every TCR beta chain was defined by the combination of its CDR3 amino acid sequence and its V-gene family, and reads without a unique V-gene family were dropped. In a later analysis, fewer than 650 highly shared, low-generation-probability nucleotide sequences were removed to address suspected cross-contamination and a sequencing artifact. In a later analysis, a clonal expansion index for each public chain was calculated from normalized within-repertoire ranks of inferred template counts. Generation probabilities in a later analysis came from a VDJ recombination model fitted to out-of-frame rearrangements, and those results were checked against IGoR. Hypergeometric tests were used in a later analysis to score TCR-TCR, TCR-HLA and TCR-CMV co-occurrence, with a repertoire-size bias correction applied to the TCR pairs. In a later analysis, false discovery rates were estimated by permuting HLA or CMV assignments 20 times. In a later analysis, co-occurring TCRs were grouped with DBSCAN, and TCRdist sequence similarity was added when clustering was performed within HLA-allele-positive subsets. For co-occurrence clustering, repertoires with fewer than 30,000 or more than 120,000 public chains were excluded, along with a handful of repertoires with anomalous nucleotide sharing. TCRdb retrieved this table from immuneACCESS and kept in-frame rearrangements only. Not all clones are present; in checked studies, unresolved V genes account for under half, and no reason is known for the remainder. The D gene and trimming were derived from the DNA, and the V and J assignments and clone size from that table. The sample yields 110,000 to 150,000 clones; over 60% were counted once. The ten largest clones add up to about 1.8% of the sample.

As to this clone: Its antigen specificity is not known. No much larger clonotype is one base removed from it; base qualities were not supplied.

The source is a woman aged 30 to 39 in good health and CMV-seronegative. This sequence uses TRBV13 and TRBJ2-3, with 8 junctional bases fitting TRBD2. Sample: PBMCs. The sequenced DNA: TGTGCCAGCAGCCCAGCGGGGGGCACAGATACGCAGTATTTT. Its translation is CASSPAGGTDTQYF.